Here is one TCR beta chain with its context. The antigen is unknown. About 0.45 to 1 ug RNA was reverse transcribed with random hexamers. TCR beta CDR3 was amplified by immunoSEQ multiplex PCR. This amplification extended across 54 Vbeta and 13 Jbeta segments. TCRdb ran MiXCR on the immunoSEQ multiplex PCR reads and lists one entry per CDR3 protein. Here the sample spans around 220,000 distinct CDR3 sequences, around 90% being singletons. CD8+ and CD4+ T cells taken from blood had their TCR beta sequenced. The multiple sclerosis controls consisted of treatment-naive patients with relapsing-remitting disease, either stable or active. V lost 4 bases, J lost 2 bases, and 12 bases lay in between. Looked up from germline, CDR1 is LGHDT and CDR2 is YNNKEL (reference sequence). This CDR3 contains 16 residues. This entry is derived from a study of CD8 T cells in Susac syndrome. Notes on the study in general: It was acknowledged in the study that its TCR sequencing and HLA analysis involved a relatively small number of individuals.

The sample comprised CD8+ T cells from PBMCs. This receptor was identified in a human donor with multiple sclerosis. This sequence joins TRBV3-1 and TRBJ2-6; perhaps D is TRBD1 or TRBD2 (5 bases each). This chain's CDR3 is CASSRDGIPGANVLTF. The DNA of the CDR3 is TGTGCCAGCAGCCGGGACGGGATCCCTGGGGCCAACGTCCTGACTTTC.